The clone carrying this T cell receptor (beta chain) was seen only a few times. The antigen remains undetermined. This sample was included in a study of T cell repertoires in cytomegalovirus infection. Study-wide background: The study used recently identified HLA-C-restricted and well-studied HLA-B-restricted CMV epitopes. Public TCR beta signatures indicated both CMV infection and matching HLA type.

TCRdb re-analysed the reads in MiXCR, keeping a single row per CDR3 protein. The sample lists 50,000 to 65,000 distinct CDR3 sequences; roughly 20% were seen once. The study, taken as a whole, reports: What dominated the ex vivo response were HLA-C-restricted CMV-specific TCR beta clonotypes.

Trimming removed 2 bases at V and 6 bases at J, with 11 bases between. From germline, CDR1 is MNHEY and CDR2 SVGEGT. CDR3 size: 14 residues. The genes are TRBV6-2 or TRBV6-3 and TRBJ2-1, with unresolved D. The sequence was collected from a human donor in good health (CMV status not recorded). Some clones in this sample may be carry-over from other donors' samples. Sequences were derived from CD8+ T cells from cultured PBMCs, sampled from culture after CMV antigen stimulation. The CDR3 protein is CASSYNGPGNEQFF. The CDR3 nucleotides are TGTGCCAGCAGTTACAATGGCCCCGGCAATGAGCAGTTCTTC.